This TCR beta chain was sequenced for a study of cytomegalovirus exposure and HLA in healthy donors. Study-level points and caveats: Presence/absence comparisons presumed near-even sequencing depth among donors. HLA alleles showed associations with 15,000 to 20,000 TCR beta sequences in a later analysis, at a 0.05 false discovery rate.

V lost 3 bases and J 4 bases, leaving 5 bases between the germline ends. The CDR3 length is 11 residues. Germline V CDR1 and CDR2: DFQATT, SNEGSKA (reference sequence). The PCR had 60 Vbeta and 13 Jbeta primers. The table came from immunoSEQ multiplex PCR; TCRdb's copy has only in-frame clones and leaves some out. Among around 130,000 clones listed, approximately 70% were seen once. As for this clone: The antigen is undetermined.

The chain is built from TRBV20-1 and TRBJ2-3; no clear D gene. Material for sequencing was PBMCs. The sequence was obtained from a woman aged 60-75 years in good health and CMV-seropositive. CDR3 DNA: TGCAGTGCTAGGTATGCAGATACGCAGTATTTT. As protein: CSARYADTQYF.